The 12 T cell receptor beta chains given below trace back to one sample, sequenced in a study of T-cell reconstitution after alpha-beta-depleted transplantation in children. The library targeted TCRbeta and was prepared with unique molecular identifiers. MiXCR was run by TCRdb on the PCR reads, yielding one entry per CDR3 protein. The table lists tens of thousands of distinct CDR3 sequences, less than 15% of them singletons, with 25% to 30% in the top ten. The sample was PBMCs, mostly from graft donor cells, taken 180 days after TCRalphabeta/CD19-depleted stem cell transplant. Receptors originate from a male patient between 2 and 15 years old who had a stem cell transplant for acute lymphoblastic leukemia, so the T cells may come from the graft donor.

The chain combines TRBV6-1 with TRBJ2-1, with 9 bases aligning to TRBD1. Germline CDR1 MNHNS, CDR2 SASEGT. Trimming removed 6 bases from V and 0 bases from J; junction bases left unmatched: 6. The CDR3 totals 16 residues. The CDR3 nucleotides are TGTGCCAGCAGGACAGGGGGTCTAAGCTCCTACAATGAGCAGTTCTTC. Encoded protein: CASRTGGLSSYNEQFF.

This chain joins TRBV10-3 and TRBJ1-2; no definite D call. Germline CDR1 and CDR2: ENHRY and SYGVKD. V shed 2 bases and J shed 5 bases, with 9 bases lying between them. The CDR3 has 13 amino acids. The CDR3 DNA sequence: TGTGCCATCAGTGAGGCGGTCCCTTATGGCTACACCTTC. Its protein product is CAISEAVPYGYTF.

The V gene is TRBV10-3, the J gene TRBJ1-6, with D perhaps TRBD1 (5 bases). Trimming left V 7 bases short and J 10 bases short, with 17 bases between. The CDR3 consists of 14 residues. Germline loops: CDR1 ENHRY, CDR2 SYGVKD. The chain's CDR3 is CAITAGGRESPLHF. DNA of the CDR3: TGTGCCATCACTGCCGGGGGTAGAGAGTCACCCCTCCACTTT.

In this sample, this clonotype turned up a few times. This chain uses TRBV6-5 with TRBJ2-5; a weak D match, TRBD2 (6 bases). Germline CDR1 reads MNHEY; CDR2 reads SVGAGI. V was cut by 1 base and J by 0 bases, with 9 bases left in between. The CDR3 runs 15 residues. CDR3 region: CASSYYGDYQETQYF. As DNA, the CDR3 is TGTGCCAGCAGTTACTATGGGGACTACCAAGAGACCCAGTACTTC.

This clonotype was seen more than once but under ten times. The rearrangement uses TRBV5-1 and TRBJ1-6; D might be TRBD1 (6 bases). Looked up from germline, CDR1 is SGHRS and CDR2 is YFSETQ. This CDR3 spans 19 amino acids. Trimming took off 1 base at V and 7 bases at J, with 24 bases between the two ends. CDR3 DNA: TGCGCCAGCAGCTTGAGCAAAACCGGGGGCGCGTTAAGGAATTCACCCCTCCACTTT. Protein product: CASSLSKTGGALRNSPLHF. The full variable domain, completed using reference TRBV5-1 and TRBJ1-6, is KAGVTQTPRYLIKTRGQQVTLSCSPISGHRSVSWYQQTPGQGLQFLFEYFSETQRNKGNFPGRFSGRQFSNSRSEMNVSTLELGDSALYLCASSLSKTGGALRNSPLHFGNGTRLTVT.

This clonotype was counted ten times or more. The rearrangement joins TRBV28 to TRBJ2-7, with D possibly TRBD1 on 6 matching bases. V shed 6 bases and J shed 3 bases, with 12 bases lying between them. This CDR3 has 13 residues. Germline CDR1 reads MDHEN; CDR2 reads SYDVKM. This CDR3 reads CASSDRPVYEQYF. The CDR3 DNA follows: TGTGCCAGCAGCGACAGGCCGGTCTACGAGCAGTACTTC.

Ten or more counts support this clonotype. The chain recombines TRBV20-1 with TRBJ2-3, with D tentatively TRBD1 (7 bases). Per germline, CDR1 DFQATT and CDR2 SNEGSKA (reference sequence). V was cut by 3 bases and J by 0 bases, with 13 bases left in between. This CDR3 contains 15 residues. CDR3 DNA: TGCAGTGCTAGGGAGGGGGCCTCTAGCACAGATACGCAGTATTTT. Translated: CSAREGASSTDTQYF.

Many counts were recorded for this clonotype. CDR3 sequence: CAISENAGGLTEAFF. CDR3 sequence (DNA): TGTGCCATCAGTGAGAACGCAGGGGGTTTGACTGAAGCTTTCTTT. V gene TRBV10-3 combines with J gene TRBJ1-1; 7 bases align to TRBD1. The CDR3 runs to 15 residues. V trimming: 2 bases; J trimming: 5 bases; junction bases outside the gene matches: 8. CDR1 and CDR2 from the germline V gene are ENHRY and SYGVKD.

This clonotype occurred a few times. CDR3 protein: CASSMIGFSGGGTGELFF. CDR3 nucleotide sequence: TGTGCCAGCAGCATGATCGGATTTAGCGGGGGGGGGACCGGGGAGCTGTTTTTT. The V call is TRBV6-1, the J call TRBJ2-2; 11 nucleotides agree with TRBD2. This CDR3 contains 18 residues. Germline CDR1 reads MNHNS; CDR2 reads SASEGT. Trimming took 6 bases from V and 5 from J; bases not matched to a gene: 14.

Many counts were recorded for this clonotype. The genes are TRBV7-2 and TRBJ2-3, with TRBD1 matching over 9 bases. CDR3 length equals 15 residues. CDR1 and CDR2 from the germline V gene are SGHTA and FQGNSA. J gave up 5 bases and V 6 bases, and 9 bases lay outside the gene matches. Here the CDR3 DNA reads TGTGCCAGCAGTATGGGGGACAGGGAAAGAGATACGCAGTATTTT. This codes for CASSMGDRERDTQYF. Looking up the rest from reference TRBV7-2 and TRBJ2-3 gives the full variable domain: GAGVSQSPSNKVTEKGKDVELRCDPISGHTALYWYRQSLGQGLEFLIYFQGNSAPDKSGLPSDRFSAERTGGSVSTLTIQRTQQEDSAVYLCASSMGDRERDTQYFGPGTRLTVL.

The V and J genes are TRBV5-1 and TRBJ2-7, with D possibly being TRBD1 (5 bases). Between the trimmed V and J ends, which lost 4 bases and 3 bases, there was a span of 11 bases. The CDR3 is 13 residues long. Germline V gives CDR1 SGHRS, CDR2 YFSETQ. Here the CDR3 reads CASSRGQGYEQYF. CDR3 coding DNA: TGCGCCAGCAGCAGAGGCCAGGGCTACGAGCAGTACTTC.

This rearrangement joins TRBV19 to TRBJ1-5; 7 positions agree with TRBD1. Trimming removed 9 bases from V and 4 bases from J; junction bases left unmatched: 12. The CDR3 is 15 residues long. Germline values: CDR1 LNHDA, CDR2 SQIVND (reference sequence). The CDR3 DNA follows: TGTGCCAGCCTAGACAGGGATGGAGGTAATCAGCCCCAGCATTTT. Amino acid sequence: CASLDRDGGNQPQHF.